This TCR beta chain is drawn from a study of identical twins. Study-level results: Because invariant MAIT and iNKT cells could be present, zero-insertion analyses could be partly confounded.

TCRdb reprocessed the 5' RACE reads with MiXCR, giving one entry per CDR3 protein. The sample holds 300,000 to 350,000 distinct CDR3 sequences; roughly an eighth are singletons and the top ten take 6% to 9%. This clonotype has only a few counts. The antigen is undetermined. Germline CDR1 KGHSH, CDR2 LQKENI. The CDR3 contains 15 residues. V was pared by 3 bases and J by 8 bases, with 8 bases of the junction left unmatched. These records were also assigned to another study, of yellow fever vaccine responses in identical twins.

Sequenced material: CD8+ T cells sorted from blood. The gene calls are TRBV18 and TRBJ2-1, with TRBD1 matching 9 bases. The sequence derives from a young woman in good health. This CDR3 is CASSPSGTGTYEQFF. Here the CDR3 DNA reads TGTGCCAGCTCACCTTCCGGGACAGGGACGTATGAGCAGTTCTTC. The full variable domain, in which reference TRBV18 and TRBJ2-1 provide the parts outside the CDR3, is NAGVMQNPRHLVRRRGQEARLRCSPMKGHSHVYWYRQLPEEGLKFMVYLQKENIIDESGMPKERFSAEFPKEGPSILRIQQVVRGDSAAYFCASSPSGTGTYEQFFGPGTRLTVL.